The rows below give T cell receptor beta chains drawn from one sample of a study of cytomegalovirus exposure and HLA in healthy donors. TCRdb's table, derived via immunoSEQ multiplex PCR, lists solely in-frame clones and lacks some. The top ten hold roughly 5.5% of the sample, which has about 210,000 clones, around 76% seen once. The specimen sequenced was PBMCs. The receptors shown here come from a middle-aged man in good health and CMV-seropositive. Each CDR3 is given with its conserved first and last residue. A D gene is named only where the DNA matches it firmly. Only part of the rows carry a size: once, few, many, or a class if the clone is expanded.

- | TRBJ1-1 | - | TRBV13 | TGTGCCAGCAGTCGTTTGGGCGATGGGGAAGCTTTCTTT | CASSRLGDGEAFF
- | TRBJ1-2 | TRBD1 | TRBV7-8 | TGTGCCAGCAGCCTACTACGGACAGGGAACTATGGCTACACCTTC | CASSLLRTGNYGYTF
few | TRBJ2-2 | - | TRBV9 | TGTGCCAGCAGCGCAGGGTGGGCCGGGGAGCTGTTTTTT | CASSAGWAGELFF
- | TRBJ1-1 | TRBD1 | TRBV7-9 | TGTGCCAGCAGCTTAGCGAGGGGGCTCAACACTGAAGCTTTCTTT | CASSLARGLNTEAFF
once | TRBJ2-2 | - | TRBV2 | TGTGCCAGCACAGGACAGAACGGGGAGCTGTTTTTT | CASTGQNGELFF
- | TRBJ2-1 | - | TRBV6-5 | TGTGCCAGCAGTTACGAGCGGACTGGAAACAATGAGCAGTTCTTC | CASSYERTGNNEQFF
- | TRBJ1-3 | - | TRBV9 | TGTGCCAGCAGCGCCATTGGGACTGGGACTGGGGGCTCTGGAAACACCATATATTTT | CASSAIGTGTGGSGNTIYF
once | TRBJ2-7 | - | TRBV7-9 | TGTGCCAGCAGCTTGGGCAGGATTAGCTACGAGCAGTACTTC | CASSLGRISYEQYF
- | TRBJ1-2 | TRBD1 | TRBV5-6 | TGTGCCAGCAGCTGGGGGACAGGTCAGGGCTACACCTTC | CASSWGTGQGYTF
- | TRBJ1-5 | - | TRBV28 | TGTGCCAGCAGACCCTATAGCAATCAGCCCCAGCATTTT | CASRPYSNQPQHF
- | TRBJ2-7 | - | TRBV5-8 | TGTGCCAGCAGAAAAAAGGCAGGCCTAGCGTGGCCCTACGAGCAGTACTTC | CASRKKAGLAWPYEQYF
few | TRBJ1-5 | - | TRBV7-2 | TGTGCCAGCAGCCTCAGGGGTAGACAGCCCCAGCATTTT | CASSLRGRQPQHF
- | TRBJ1-2 | - | TRBV7-9 | TGTGCCAGCAGCTTAGTGTGGGAGGGGAATGGCTACACCTTC | CASSLVWEGNGYTF
- | TRBJ1-1 | - | TRBV15 | TGTGCCACCAGCAGAGAAGGGAGGACTGAAGCTTTCTTT | CATSREGRTEAFF
- | TRBJ2-2 | - | TRBV7-7 | TGTGCTAGCAGCTCCGACAGAGCCACCGGGGAGCTGTTTTTT | CASSSDRATGELFF
- | TRBJ1-5 | TRBD1 | TRBV15 | TGTGCCACCAGCAGAGCCGGGACAGGGGGAGATCAGCCCCAGCATTTT | CATSRAGTGGDQPQHF
- | TRBJ2-3 | - | TRBV5-6 | TGTGCCAGCAGCTTGGAACCTAAACGCACAGATACGCAGTATTTT | CASSLEPKRTDTQYF
- | TRBJ2-7 | - | TRBV5-1 | TGCGCCAGCAGCTTGGCCAAGACAGCCTTCTCCTACGAGCAGTACTTC | CASSLAKTAFSYEQYF
- | TRBJ2-1 | TRBD2 | TRBV18 | TGTGCCAGCTCACCAATGACTAGCGGAGCCTACAATGAGCAGTTCTTC | CASSPMTSGAYNEQFF
once | TRBJ2-3 | - | TRBV6-1 | TGTGCCAGCAGTCAGGGGAGCACAGATACGCAGTATTTT | CASSQGSTDTQYF
- | TRBJ1-5 | TRBD1 | TRBV7-9 | TGTGCCAGCAGCCCGACAGGGAATCAGCCCCAGCATTTT | CASSPTGNQPQHF
- | TRBJ2-3 | - | TRBV4-1 | TGCGCCAGCAGCCAAGCCTCGGGAGGAGAGGGGGGAGATACGCAGTATTTT | CASSQASGGEGGDTQYF
once | TRBJ2-3 | - | TRBV6-5 | TGTGCCAGCAGTATAGGGGGAACGGATACGCAGTATTTT | CASSIGGTDTQYF
- | TRBJ1-5 | TRBD1 | TRBV6-5 | TGTGCCAGCAGTCCCGACAGGGTTTGGGATCAGCCCCAGCATTTT | CASSPDRVWDQPQHF
once | TRBJ2-1 | TRBD2 | TRBV5-1 | TGCGCCAGCAGCCTCTCGGGAGGGAGCGGGGTGGGGTACAATGAGCAGTTCTTC | CASSLSGGSGVGYNEQFF
- | TRBJ2-2 | TRBD1 | TRBV6-5 | TGTGCCAGCAGAAACCCGGGACAGCCCCACCGGGAGCTGTTTTTT | CASRNPGQPHRELFF
- | TRBJ1-2 | TRBD1 | TRBV27 | TGTGCCAGCAGTTTAAAGGGACAGGGGAACTATGGCTACACCTTC | CASSLKGQGNYGYTF
- | TRBJ2-6 | - | TRBV5-1 | TGCGCCAGCAGCTTCGGACAGTCTGGGGCCAACGTCCTGACTTTC | CASSFGQSGANVLTF
- | TRBJ1-5 | - | TRBV30 | TGTGCCTGGGCTGGGGGGGGGCTTAGTCAGCCCCAGCATTTT | CAWAGGGLSQPQHF
- | TRBJ2-1 | TRBD2 | TRBV10-1 | TGCGCCAGCAGCGGATCCGGGACTAGCGGATACAATGAGCAGTTCTTC | CASSGSGTSGYNEQFF
- | TRBJ2-1 | TRBD2 | TRBV5-1 | TGCGCCAGCAGCCTAGGGACTAGCGGATACAATGAGCAGTTCTTC | CASSLGTSGYNEQFF
- | TRBJ1-1 | - | TRBV5-4 | TGTGCCAGCACCAACGGTCTCATGAACACTGAAGCTTTCTTT | CASTNGLMNTEAFF
- | TRBJ2-5 | TRBD1 | TRBV5-6 | TGTGCCAGCGTACAGGGGCCTCCAAGGGGCCCAGAGACCCAGTACTTC | CASVQGPPRGPETQYF
- | TRBJ2-3 | TRBD1 | TRBV7-8 | TGTGCCAGCAGCTTTTCCCTTGGACAGGCCGCCCGGTCGGATACGCAGTATTTT | CASSFSLGQAARSDTQYF
few | TRBJ2-7 | - | TRBV7-3 | TGTGCCAGCAGCTTGGGCGGACTATCCTACGAGCAGTACTTC | CASSLGGLSYEQYF
- | TRBJ1-5 | TRBD1 | TRBV6-6 | TGTGCCAGCAGTTACCGACAGGGTGGACAGCCCCAGCATTTT | CASSYRQGGQPQHF
few | TRBJ2-2 | TRBD2 | TRBV7-3 | TGTGCCAGCAGCTACTCCAGCGGGACCCTCACCGGGGAGCTGTTTTTT | CASSYSSGTLTGELFF
once | TRBJ2-3 | - | TRBV6-5 | TGTGCCAGCACCCCGGGGGCGGGAGACGCAGATACGCAGTATTTT | CASTPGAGDADTQYF
- | TRBJ1-1 | TRBD1 | TRBV9 | TGTGCCAGCAGCGTAGGAGGACAGGGGAACACTGAAGCTTTCTTT | CASSVGGQGNTEAFF
- | TRBJ2-2 | TRBD1 | TRBV6-5 | TGTGCCAGCAGCAGACAGGGTCGGATCACCGGGGAGCTGTTTTTT | CASSRQGRITGELFF
- | TRBJ2-5 | - | TRBV18 | TGTGCCAGCTCAGGACAGCTAAGAAGCCAAGAGACCCAGTACTTC | CASSGQLRSQETQYF
- | TRBJ2-7 | - | TRBV4-1 | TGCGCCAGCAGCCAAGTTCCCCCCCCCTCCCCCTACGAGCAGTACTTC | CASSQVPPPSPYEQYF
- | TRBJ1-1 | - | TRBV14 | TGTGCCAGCAGCCAGGAAGCGAAGGGCTTCGGGGACACTGAAGCTTTCTTT | CASSQEAKGFGDTEAFF
- | TRBJ2-7 | TRBD1 | TRBV25-1 | TGTGCCAGCAGTGAATCTGGGACAGCGGCCTACGAGCAGTACTTC | CASSESGTAAYEQYF
- | TRBJ2-1 | - | TRBV9 | TGTGCCAGCAGCGTAGAAATGAGCTCCTACAATGAGCAGTTCTTC | CASSVEMSSYNEQFF
- | TRBJ2-1 | TRBD2 | TRBV6-5 | TGTGCCAGCAGTTACTCTACTAGCGGGAGGCTCAATGAGCAGTTCTTC | CASSYSTSGRLNEQFF
once | TRBJ1-1 | - | TRBV19 | TGTGCCAGTAGTATTCGTGTGAACACTGAAGCTTTCTTT | CASSIRVNTEAFF